A single sample gave rise to the 8 T cell receptor beta chains below, sequenced in a study of cytomegalovirus exposure and HLA in healthy donors. PCR employed 60 Vbeta and 13 Jbeta primers. Some clones are missing from TCRdb's copy, which holds only in-frame ones; the method was immunoSEQ multiplex PCR. The table includes 200,000 to 300,000 clones, roughly 86% detected once. The sequencing sample was made of PBMCs. The receptor set was obtained from a woman aged 40 to 50 in good health and CMV-seropositive.

The chain combines TRBV7-2 with TRBJ1-5; D perhaps matches TRBD1 (6 bases). Trimming pared 1 base from V and 6 bases from J, leaving 13 bases between. Looked up from germline, CDR1 is SGHTA and CDR2 is FQGNSA. CDR3 length: 15 residues. The CDR3 DNA is TGTGCCAGCAGCTTAGACAGGGACCCCCCTCAGCCCCAGCATTTT. Translation gives CASSLDRDPPQPQHF. Filled out from reference TRBV7-2 and TRBJ1-5, the complete variable domain reads GAGVSQSPSNKVTEKGKDVELRCDPISGHTALYWYRQSLGQGLEFLIYFQGNSAPDKSGLPSDRFSAERTGGSVSTLTIQRTQQEDSAVYLCASSLDRDPPQPQHFGDGTRLSIL.

This clone has more than one count but fewer than ten. The DNA for the CDR3 is TGTGCCAGCAGCTTAGAATTAGCGGGAGGGCGCTACGAGCAGTACTTC. Its translation: CASSLELAGGRYEQYF. V usage is TRBV7-2 and J usage is TRBJ2-7; 11 bases align to TRBD2. J was trimmed by 3 bases and V by 1 base; bases with no gene match: 5. Germline-derived CDR1 and CDR2 are SGHTA and FQGNSA. CDR3 length: 16 residues.

The V call is TRBV9, the J call TRBJ2-1; the match to TRBD1 covers 8 bases. The CDR3 consists of 14 residues. V was clipped by 3 bases and J by 8 bases; unmatched bases: 7. The V gene's germline CDR1 is SGDLS and CDR2 YYNGEE. The CDR3 sequence is CASSETGAGYEQFF. Written as DNA, the CDR3 is TGTGCCAGCAGCGAGACAGGGGCGGGCTATGAGCAGTTCTTC.

The chain carries TRBV19 and TRBJ2-6; 8 positions match TRBD1. V lost 8 bases, J lost 2 bases, and 2 bases stayed unmatched. The CDR3 is 14 amino acids. Germline-derived CDR1 and CDR2 are LNHDA and SQIVND (reference sequence). CDR3 bases: TGTGCCAGTGAGGACAGGGCTGGGGCCAACGTCCTGACTTTC. Protein sequence: CASEDRAGANVLTF.

The chain joins TRBV7-9 to TRBJ2-5, with 7 bases fitting TRBD1. With V trimmed by 5 bases and J by 11 bases, 11 bases remained unmatched. The V gene's germline CDR1 is SEHNR and CDR2 FQNEAQ (reference sequence). CDR3 length: 13 residues. The CDR3: CASSKQQGKEQYF. In nucleotides, the CDR3 is TGTGCCAGCAGCAAACAACAGGGGAAGGAGCAGTACTTC.

V is TRBV4-1 and J is TRBJ2-7; 10 positions agree with TRBD1. V dropped 0 bases and J dropped 6; count of bases not matched to a gene: 5. The CDR3 runs to 15 residues. Germline V gives CDR1 MGHRA, CDR2 YSYEKL. CDR3 sequence (DNA): TGCGCCAGCAGCCAAGAGCCTTGGACAGGGGGCGAGCAGTACTTC. This gives the protein CASSQEPWTGGEQYF.

The gene calls are TRBV29-1 and TRBJ1-1; D call uncertain. Germline V lookup: CDR1 SQVTM, CDR2 ANQGSEA. CDR3 size: 13 residues. The V gene lost 3 bases and the J gene lost 3 bases, with 11 bases spanning the gap. The CDR3 DNA follows: TGCAGCGTTGATCTAGCGAGTGACACTGAAGCTTTCTTT. Amino acid sequence: CSVDLASDTEAFF. The full variable domain, completed using reference TRBV29-1 and TRBJ1-1, is SAVISQKPSRDICQRGTSLTIQCQVDSQVTMMFWYRQQPGQSLTLIATANQGSEATYESGFVIDKFPISRPNLTFSTLTVSNMSPEDSSIYLCSVDLASDTEAFFGQGTRLTVV.

The chain links TRBV27 to TRBJ2-7, with a tentative D call TRBD2 (6 bases). V was trimmed by 0 bases and J by 6 bases, leaving 12 bases between them. This CDR3 is built from 14 residues. CDR1 and CDR2 from the germline V gene are MNHEY and SMNVEV (reference sequence). CDR3 nucleotide sequence: TGTGCCAGCAGTTTATCGGCAGGGAGGATCGAGCAGTACTTC. Translated, it gives CASSLSAGRIEQYF.